This TCR beta chain was found in a study of a mutant IDH1 vaccine in newly diagnosed glioma. Study in general: Patients began vaccination 4-6 weeks after radiotherapy alone, or with temozolomide cycles. Before enrollment, the patients had been treated with radiotherapy alone, temozolomide alone, or both together. Most of them had received both.

Trimming pared 6 bases from V and 7 bases from J, leaving 22 bases between. The CDR3 extends over 16 amino acids. Germline-derived CDR1 and CDR2 are SGHTA and FQGTGA. Time point described: week 35, safety follow-up. Every vaccination contained 300 ug of the mutant IDH1 20-mer peptide and was paired with topical imiquimod. Each astrocytoma in the donors was new, WHO grade 3 or 4, IDH1-mutant and ATRX-lost. Measured with immunoSEQ multiplex PCR; TCRdb has only the in-frame clones, and not every one. The sample holds tens of thousands of clones, approximately 80% seen once. Turning to this clone: Its antigen is not identified.

Study findings and constraints: Pseudoprogression seemed unlinked to shifts in top peripheral T cell clonotypes.

The chain joins TRBV7-3 to TRBJ2-1, with a tentative D call TRBD2 (6 bases). The sequence came from a man between 40 and 49 years old with glioma. Sequenced here: PBMCs, sampled from a glioma patient whose treatment included an IDH1 peptide vaccine. CDR3 residues: CASSPSTGSLGNEQFF. Here the CDR3 DNA reads TGTGCCAGCAGTCCCTCGACCGGGAGCCTCGGGAATGAGCAGTTCTTC.